The entry that follows covers one T cell receptor (beta chain) sequence. Its antigen is as yet unknown. The data were taken from a study of post-analysis software for immune sequencing data. General study findings and limits: Controls had lower frequencies than patients of 4 or 5 TRBV segments, which included TRBV5-6, TRBV5-1 and TRBV20-1. Compared with controls, patients showed significantly lower normalized Chao1 diversity. F measure grouped same-batch samples tightly together.

The length of the CDR3 is 17 residues. V shed 1 base and J shed 2 bases, with 17 bases lying between them. Germline V gives CDR1 SGHRS, CDR2 YFSETQ. Sequencing libraries made from TCR beta cDNA carried unique molecular identifiers. Each CDR3 protein is one row after TCRdb ran MiXCR on the PCR reads. The table lists about 820,000 distinct CDR3 sequences, approximately 53% of them singletons. Sample: blood. This receptor was taken from a girl between 5 and 17 years old with multiple sclerosis. The chain recombines TRBV5-1 with TRBJ2-3; TRBD1 or TRBD2 may be the D gene (5 bases each). The CDR3 DNA sequence: TGCGCCAGCAGCTTGAACATTGGGACCACTCTCACAGATACGCAGTATTTT. It encodes CASSLNIGTTLTDTQYF. Based on the CDR3 plus reference TRBV5-1 and TRBJ2-3, the full variable domain is KAGVTQTPRYLIKTRGQQVTLSCSPISGHRSVSWYQQTPGQGLQFLFEYFSETQRNKGNFPGRFSGRQFSNSRSEMNVSTLELGDSALYLCASSLNIGTTLTDTQYFGPGTRLTVL.